What follows describes a single TCR beta chain. These data belong to a study of OX40 agonist ivuxolimab in advanced cancers. Study context: Ivuxolimab was delivered to patients intravenously every 2 weeks at doses spanning 0.01 to 10 mg/kg. Among those treated, three patients had partial responses, one with hepatocellular carcinoma and two with cutaneous melanoma.

Exclusion of a patient followed from autoimmune disease history or systemic immunosuppression. This CDR3 comprises 15 residues. Unmatched junction bases numbered 7, after V lost 4 bases and J lost 6 bases. Per the germline V gene, CDR1 is SGHTA and CDR2 is FQGTGA. The table came from immunoSEQ multiplex PCR; TCRdb's copy has only in-frame clones and leaves some out. Counted here are about 79,000 clones, around 92% occurring once; the ten biggest clones make up roughly 6.9%. The chain uses TRBV7-3 and TRBJ2-2; 8 bases fit TRBD1. Specimen: CD4+ or CD8+ T cells sorted from blood, collected in a trial of the OX40 agonist ivuxolimab. This receptor was taken from an adult with an advanced solid tumor such as melanoma, head and neck, liver or kidney cancer. The CDR3 bases are TGTGCCAGCAGCTCTGACAGGGGCAAGGCCGGGGAGCTGTTTTTT. This sequence encodes CASSSDRGKAGELFF.